The clone carrying this T cell receptor (beta chain) has more than one count but fewer than ten. Preparing the TCRbeta library involved the use of unique molecular identifiers. TCRdb processed the PCR reads anew with MiXCR; each CDR3 protein has one entry. The sample yields 550,000 to 600,000 distinct CDR3 sequences, 20% to 25% seen once. The data stem from a study of T-cell reconstitution after alpha-beta-depleted transplantation in children. V lost 0 bases and J 0 bases, leaving 12 bases between the germline ends. The V gene's germline CDR1 is DFQATT and CDR2 SNEGSKA (reference sequence). The CDR3 is made up of 16 amino acids.

The sample consisted of PBMCs, mostly from graft donor cells, taken 360 days after TCRalphabeta/CD19-depleted stem cell transplant. The chain recombines TRBV20-1 with TRBJ2-1; perhaps TRBD2 as D (5 bases). The sequence was obtained from a boy under two years old who had a stem cell transplant for acute myeloid leukemia, so the T cells may come from the graft donor. The DNA of the CDR3 is TGCAGTGCTAGAGATTCCAAGCGGAGCTCCTACAATGAGCAGTTCTTC. Translation gives CSARDSKRSSYNEQFF.